This passage covers 15 T cell receptor beta chains from one sample sequenced in a study of cytomegalovirus exposure and HLA in healthy donors. The protocol was immunoSEQ multiplex PCR, while the TCRdb copy is restricted to in-frame clones and leaves out a portion. Of approximately 260,000 clones in the sample, approximately 86% were seen once. The material sequenced was PBMCs. The receptor source for this set is a woman aged 25 to 39 in good health and CMV-seropositive.

The chain employs TRBV28 and TRBJ2-7; tentative D call: TRBD1 (5 bases). Germline CDR1 and CDR2: MDHEN and SYDVKM. CDR3 size: 11 residues. V dropped 5 bases and J dropped 4 bases, with 6 bases sitting between them. CDR3 region: CASSDRYEQYF. CDR3 in DNA: TGTGCCAGCAGTGACAGATACGAGCAGTACTTC.

J is TRBJ2-5 and V is TRBV6-6; TRBD1 matches 10 bases. Germline CDR1 is MNHNY and CDR2 is SVGAGI (reference sequence). With 4 bases clipped from V and 5 bases from J, the junction kept 10 bases outside the gene matches. CDR3 length: 16 amino acids. This chain's CDR3 is CASSSFVGQGKETQYF. CDR3 DNA sequence: TGTGCCAGCAGTTCCTTTGTGGGACAGGGGAAGGAGACCCAGTACTTC.

The V gene is TRBV4-2, the J gene TRBJ2-1; TRBD2 agrees at 9 bases. The V gene end was trimmed by 1 base and the J gene end by 5 bases; junction bases not matched to a gene: 6. This CDR3 is 16 amino acids long. CDR1 is LGHNA and CDR2 is YNFKEQ in the germline V gene. The DNA of the CDR3 is TGTGCCAGCAGCCAAGTGAGACTAGCGGAACACAATGAGCAGTTCTTC. Protein sequence: CASSQVRLAEHNEQFF.

This rearrangement joins TRBV7-6 to TRBJ1-3, with 11 bases identical to TRBD1. The CDR3 is 16 amino acids. J gave up 4 bases and V 4 bases, and 6 bases lay outside the gene matches. CDR1 is SGHVS and CDR2 is FNYEAQ in the germline V gene. The CDR3 DNA reads TGTGCCAGCAGCTACGGACAGGGGGCCGTAGGAAACACCATATATTTT. It translates to CASSYGQGAVGNTIYF.

This sequence joins TRBV6-5 and TRBJ1-1, with D unclear. The germline V gene encodes CDR1 MNHEY and CDR2 SVGAGI. V was shortened by 6 bases and J by 5 bases, with 13 bases between the two germline ends. The CDR3 totals 13 residues. CDR3 in amino acids: CASSRGAGTEAFF. CDR3 in DNA: TGTGCCAGCAGCCGGGGAGCTGGGACTGAAGCTTTCTTT.

Comments on this clone: Other DNA sequences of this sample code for an identical CDR3. This rearrangement joins TRBV27 to TRBJ2-1, with TRBD2 as a possible D gene (5 bases). The CDR3 sequence is 14 residues long. Between the trimmed V and J ends, which lost 6 bases and 3 bases, there was a span of 12 bases. Germline V gene sequence: CDR1 MNHEY, CDR2 SMNVEV (reference sequence). The CDR3 DNA is TGTGCCAGCAGGGCCGGGGTTAGCTACAATGAGCAGTTCTTC. This encodes CASRAGVSYNEQFF.

The V gene is TRBV19, the J gene TRBJ1-2; D is possibly TRBD1 (6 bases). This CDR3 has 14 amino acids. CDR1 and CDR2 from the germline V gene are LNHDA and SQIVND (reference sequence). Trimming left V 7 bases short and J 7 bases short, with 19 bases between. CDR3 residues: CASTLHREPGGYTF. DNA of the CDR3: TGTGCCAGTACCTTGCACAGGGAACCCGGTGGCTACACCTTC.

This chain joins TRBV19 and TRBJ2-5, with TRBD2 identical over 8 bases. Per germline, CDR1 LNHDA and CDR2 SQIVND (reference sequence). The CDR3 spans 15 residues. V lost 1 base to trimming and J lost 3 bases; unmatched junction nucleotides: 4. CDR3: CASSIGRTSKETQYF. The CDR3 DNA sequence: TGTGCCAGTAGTATAGGGAGGACTAGCAAAGAGACCCAGTACTTC.

With respect to this clone: Other DNA sequences in this specimen translate into the identical CDR3. The CDR3 reads CASSLGTGSNQPQHF. DNA of the CDR3: TGCGCCAGCAGCTTGGGGACGGGAAGCAATCAGCCCCAGCATTTT. The chain has TRBV5-1 and TRBJ1-5; D ambiguous. Trimming took 0 bases from V and 1 from J, leaving 8 bases between them. The CDR3 totals 15 residues. Germline values: CDR1 SGHRS, CDR2 YFSETQ.

V and J are TRBV29-1 and TRBJ2-1, with 15 bases matching TRBD2. V lost 2 bases to trimming and J lost 1 base; unmatched junction nucleotides: 9. The CDR3 runs 19 residues. Germline loops: CDR1 SQVTM, CDR2 ANQGSEA. CDR3 in DNA: TGCAGCGTTGAATACACCCTAGGACTAGCGGGAGGGTCCTACAATGAGCAGTTCTTC. Residues: CSVEYTLGLAGGSYNEQFF.

The chain links TRBV11-2 to TRBJ2-7, with 7 bases fitting TRBD2. V shed 1 base and J 7 bases; nucleotides not matched to a gene: 7. The germline V gene has CDR1 SGHAT and CDR2 FQNNGV. This CDR3 spans 14 amino acids. The CDR3 nucleotides read TGTGCCAGCAGCTTAGGGGTGATACTAGCGGAGCAGTACTTC. Translation: CASSLGVILAEQYF.

This chain connects TRBV6-5 to TRBJ2-2; D call uncertain. This CDR3 has 15 amino acids. Germline V gives CDR1 MNHEY, CDR2 SVGAGI. Between the trimmed V and J ends, which lost 6 bases and 6 bases, there was a span of 17 bases. CDR3 DNA sequence: TGTGCCAGCAGCCGACTTATGGAATCCCCCGGGGAGCTGTTTTTT. As protein: CASSRLMESPGELFF.

This chain joins TRBV6-1 and TRBJ2-7, with 9 bases aligning to TRBD1. With 8 bases clipped from V and 5 bases from J, the junction kept 10 bases outside the gene matches. This CDR3 region has 14 residues. Germline V gene data show CDR1 as MNHNS and CDR2 as SASEGT. The CDR3 coding sequence is TGTGCCAGCGAGCAACAGGGGGCTCAGGACGAGCAGTACTTC. It encodes CASEQQGAQDEQYF.

The gene calls are TRBV5-1 and TRBJ2-7; 9 bases are shared with TRBD2. The V and J ends lost 0 bases and 5 bases, in that order; junction bases with no gene match: 6. Germline V gene sequence: CDR1 SGHRS, CDR2 YFSETQ. This CDR3 comprises 15 residues. In DNA, the CDR3 is TGCGCCAGCAGCTTGGTTAGCGGGAGTGTGAACGAGCAGTACTTC. It specifies CASSLVSGSVNEQYF.

The chain links TRBV28 to TRBJ1-2; no reliable D call. Germline-derived CDR1 and CDR2 are MDHEN and SYDVKM. This CDR3 comprises 13 residues. Trimming took 3 bases from V and 0 from J, leaving 5 bases between them. In DNA, the CDR3 is TGTGCCAGCAGTTTCCCCGCTAACTATGGCTACACCTTC. Its protein product is CASSFPANYGYTF.